The T cell receptor (beta chain) described here comes from a study of blood T cell repertoires in COVID-19. Study-level information: COVID-19 samples, acute and convalescent, were from the United States, Italy and Spain. PBMCs, B-cell-depleted T cells, or T cells were the source of the cDNA or gDNA that made up the material.

The CDR3 spans 15 residues. V trimming: 4 bases; J trimming: 2 bases; junction bases outside the gene matches: 5. Per germline, CDR1 SNHLY and CDR2 FYNNEI. Authors' methods: Reference gene primers were amplified, and this amplification served to estimate nucleated cell counts. Using immunoSEQ multiplex PCR, the repertoire was profiled, and TCRdb retains in-frame clones only, with some absent. V, J and clone size derive from that table, while D and trimming were established from the DNA sequence. The sample includes 200,000 to 300,000 clones, about 89% seen only once; the top ten take around 10%. The source of this sequence is a man aged 40-49 years who had recovered from COVID-19. The V and J genes are TRBV2 and TRBJ2-3, with 8 nucleotides matching TRBD2. Specimen: peripheral blood. The CDR3 DNA follows: TGTGCCAGCAGTGGCCCGGGAGGGCCCACAGATACGCAGTATTTT. It encodes CASSGPGGPTDTQYF.